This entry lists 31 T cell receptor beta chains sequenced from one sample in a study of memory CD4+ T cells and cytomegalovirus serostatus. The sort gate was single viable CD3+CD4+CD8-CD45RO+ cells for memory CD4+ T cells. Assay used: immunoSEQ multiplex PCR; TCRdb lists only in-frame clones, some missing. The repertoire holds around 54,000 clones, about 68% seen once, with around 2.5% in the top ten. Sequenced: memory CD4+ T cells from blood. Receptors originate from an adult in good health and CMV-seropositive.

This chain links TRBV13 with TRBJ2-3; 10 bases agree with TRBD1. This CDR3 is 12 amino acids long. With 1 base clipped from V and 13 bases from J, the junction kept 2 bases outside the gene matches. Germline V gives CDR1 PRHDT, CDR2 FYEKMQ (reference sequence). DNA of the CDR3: TGTGCCAGCAGCTTAGCCGGGACAGGGGAGTATTTT. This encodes CASSLAGTGEYF.

This CDR3 reads CASRQGTSGRITGELFF. The CDR3 bases are TGTGCCAGCAGGCAGGGGACTAGCGGGAGAATAACCGGGGAGCTGTTTTTT. The genes are TRBV2 and TRBJ2-2, with TRBD2 matching 14 bases. Looked up from germline, CDR1 is SNHLY and CDR2 is FYNNEI. Germline trimming cut 6 bases from V and 5 bases from J; bases unmatched to any gene: 8. The CDR3 has 17 amino acids.

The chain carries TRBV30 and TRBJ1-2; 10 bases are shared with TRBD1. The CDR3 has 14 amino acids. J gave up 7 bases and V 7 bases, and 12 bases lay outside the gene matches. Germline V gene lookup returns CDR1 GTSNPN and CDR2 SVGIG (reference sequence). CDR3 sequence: CASKGLTGGGGYTF. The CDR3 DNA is TGTGCCTCAAAGGGGTTGACAGGGGGCGGTGGCTACACCTTC.

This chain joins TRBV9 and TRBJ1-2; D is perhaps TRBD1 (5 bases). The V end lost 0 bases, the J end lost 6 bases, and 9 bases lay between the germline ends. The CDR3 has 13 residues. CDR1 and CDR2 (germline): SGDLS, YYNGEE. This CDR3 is CASSVGSRDGYTF. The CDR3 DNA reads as TGTGCCAGCAGCGTAGGGTCCAGGGATGGCTACACCTTC.

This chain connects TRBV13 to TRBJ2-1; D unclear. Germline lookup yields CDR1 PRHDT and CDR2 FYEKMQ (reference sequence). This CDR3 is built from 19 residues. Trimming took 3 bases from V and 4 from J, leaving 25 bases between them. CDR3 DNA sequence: TGTGCCAGCAGCTTTGGGGTCACGGCGGAACCGGACGTATACAATGAGCAGTTCTTC. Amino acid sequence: CASSFGVTAEPDVYNEQFF. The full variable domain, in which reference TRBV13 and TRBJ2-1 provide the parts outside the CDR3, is AAGVIQSPRHLIKEKRETATLKCYPIPRHDTVYWYQQGPGQDPQFLISFYEKMQSDKGSIPDRFSAQQFSDYHSELNMSSLELGDSALYFCASSFGVTAEPDVYNEQFFGPGTRLTVL.

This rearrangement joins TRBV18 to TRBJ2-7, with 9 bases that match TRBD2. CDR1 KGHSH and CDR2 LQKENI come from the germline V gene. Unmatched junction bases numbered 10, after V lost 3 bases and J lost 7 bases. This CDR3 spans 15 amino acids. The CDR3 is CASSPGLAGVGEQYV. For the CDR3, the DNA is TGTGCCAGCTCACCCGGATTAGCGGGAGTTGGAGAGCAGTACGTC.

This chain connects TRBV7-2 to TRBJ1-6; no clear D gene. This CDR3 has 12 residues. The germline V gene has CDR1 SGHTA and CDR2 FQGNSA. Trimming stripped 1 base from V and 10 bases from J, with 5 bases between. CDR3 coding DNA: TGTGCCAGCAGCTTAGATGCATCACCCCTCCACTTT. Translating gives CASSLDASPLHF.

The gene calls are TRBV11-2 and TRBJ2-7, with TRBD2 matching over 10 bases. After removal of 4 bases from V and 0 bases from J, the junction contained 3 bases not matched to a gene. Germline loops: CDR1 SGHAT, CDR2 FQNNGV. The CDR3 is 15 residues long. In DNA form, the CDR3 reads TGTGCCAGCAGCTCCGGGACTAGCGTCTCCTACGAGCAGTACGTC. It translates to CASSSGTSVSYEQYV.

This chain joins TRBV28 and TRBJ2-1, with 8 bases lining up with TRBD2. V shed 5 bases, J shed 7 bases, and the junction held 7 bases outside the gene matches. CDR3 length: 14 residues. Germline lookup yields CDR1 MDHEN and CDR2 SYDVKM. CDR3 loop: CASSLGLAINEQFF. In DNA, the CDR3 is TGTGCCAGCAGTCTAGGACTAGCCATTAATGAGCAGTTCTTC.

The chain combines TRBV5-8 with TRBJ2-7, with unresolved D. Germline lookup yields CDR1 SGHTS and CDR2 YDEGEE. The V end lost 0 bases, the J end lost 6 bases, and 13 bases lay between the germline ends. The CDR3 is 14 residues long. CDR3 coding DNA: TGTGCCAGCAGCTTGGCAGCTGTATCCATCGAGCAGTACGTC. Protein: CASSLAAVSIEQYV.

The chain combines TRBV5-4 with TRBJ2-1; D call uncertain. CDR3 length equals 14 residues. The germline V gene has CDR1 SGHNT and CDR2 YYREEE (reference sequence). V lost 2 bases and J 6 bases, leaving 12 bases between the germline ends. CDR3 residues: CASSFDIDSNEQFF. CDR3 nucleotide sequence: TGTGCCAGCAGCTTCGATATCGACTCCAATGAGCAGTTCTTC.

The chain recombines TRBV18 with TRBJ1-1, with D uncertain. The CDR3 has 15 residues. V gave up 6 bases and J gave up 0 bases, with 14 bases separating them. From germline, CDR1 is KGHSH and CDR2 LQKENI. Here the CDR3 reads CASSITIDMNTEAFF. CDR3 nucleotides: TGTGCCAGCTCCATCACAATTGACATGAACACTGAAGCTTTCTTT.

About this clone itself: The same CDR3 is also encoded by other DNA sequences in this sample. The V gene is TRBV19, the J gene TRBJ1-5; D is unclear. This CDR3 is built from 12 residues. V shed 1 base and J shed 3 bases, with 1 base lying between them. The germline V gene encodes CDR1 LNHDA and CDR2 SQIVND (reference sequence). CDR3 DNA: TGTGCCAGTAGTATAGCCAATCAGCCCCAGCATTTT. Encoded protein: CASSIANQPQHF.

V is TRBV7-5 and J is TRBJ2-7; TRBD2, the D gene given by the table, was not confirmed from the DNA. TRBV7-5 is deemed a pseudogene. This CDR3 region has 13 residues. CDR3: CARSTWERNEQYF. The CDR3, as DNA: TGTGCCAGAAGCACCTGGGAGAGAAACGAGCAGTACTTC.

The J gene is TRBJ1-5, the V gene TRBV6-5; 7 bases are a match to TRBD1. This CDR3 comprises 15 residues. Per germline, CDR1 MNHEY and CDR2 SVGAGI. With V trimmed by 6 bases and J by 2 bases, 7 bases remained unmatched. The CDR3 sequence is CASRPSTGGNQPQHF. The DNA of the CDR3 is TGTGCCAGCAGACCCTCCACAGGGGGCAATCAGCCCCAGCATTTT.

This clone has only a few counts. This CDR3 reads CASSARLAGGPGETQYF. The CDR3 DNA sequence: TGTGCCAGCAGTGCAAGACTAGCGGGAGGCCCAGGGGAGACCCAGTACTTC. This chain links TRBV27 with TRBJ2-5; 13 bases match TRBD2. The V and J ends lost 5 bases and 5 bases, in that order; junction bases with no gene match: 11. Looked up from germline, CDR1 is MNHEY and CDR2 is SMNVEV (reference sequence). The CDR3 is 17 residues long.

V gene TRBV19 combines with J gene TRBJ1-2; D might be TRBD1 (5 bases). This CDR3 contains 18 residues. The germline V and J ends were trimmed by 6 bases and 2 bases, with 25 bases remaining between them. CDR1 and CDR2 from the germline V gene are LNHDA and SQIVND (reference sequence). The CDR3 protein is CASSKIYSGSGGNYGYTF. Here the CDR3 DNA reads TGTGCCAGTAGCAAAATCTATTCAGGGTCCGGGGGAAACTATGGCTACACCTTC.

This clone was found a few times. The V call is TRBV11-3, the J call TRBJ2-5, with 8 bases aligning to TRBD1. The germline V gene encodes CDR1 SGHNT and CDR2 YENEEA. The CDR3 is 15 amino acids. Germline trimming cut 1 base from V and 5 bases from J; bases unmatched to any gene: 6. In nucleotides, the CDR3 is TGTGCCAGCAGCTTAGGACGGACAGGGAGGGAGACCCAGTACTTC. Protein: CASSLGRTGRETQYF.

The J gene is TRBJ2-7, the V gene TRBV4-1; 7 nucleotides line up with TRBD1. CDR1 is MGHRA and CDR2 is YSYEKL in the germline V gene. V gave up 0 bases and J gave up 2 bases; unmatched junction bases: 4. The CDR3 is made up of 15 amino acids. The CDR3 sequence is CASSQDPQGTYEQYF. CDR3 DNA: TGCGCCAGCAGCCAAGATCCACAGGGGACCTACGAGCAGTACTTC.

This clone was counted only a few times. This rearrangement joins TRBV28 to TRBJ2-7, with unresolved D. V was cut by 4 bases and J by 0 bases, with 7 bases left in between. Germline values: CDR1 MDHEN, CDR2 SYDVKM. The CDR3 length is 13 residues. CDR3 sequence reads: CASSSISSYEQYV. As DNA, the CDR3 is TGTGCCAGCAGTTCCATCAGCTCCTACGAGCAGTACGTC.

This CDR3 reads CASSLHAGMIYEQYV. CDR3 nucleotide sequence: TGTGCCAGCAGCCTACACGCGGGGATGATCTACGAGCAGTACGTC. This sequence joins TRBV14 and TRBJ2-7, with D possibly being TRBD2 (6 bases). From germline, CDR1 is SGHDN and CDR2 FVKESK. The CDR3 loop spans 15 amino acids. Trimming took 4 bases from V and 3 from J, leaving 16 bases between them.

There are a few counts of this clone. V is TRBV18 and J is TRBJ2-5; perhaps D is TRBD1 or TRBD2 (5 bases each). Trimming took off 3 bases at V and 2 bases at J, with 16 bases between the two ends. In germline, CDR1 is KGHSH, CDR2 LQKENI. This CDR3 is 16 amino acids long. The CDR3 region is CASSPGDAGRQETQYF. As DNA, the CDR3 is TGTGCCAGCTCACCGGGCGATGCAGGGAGACAAGAGACCCAGTACTTC.

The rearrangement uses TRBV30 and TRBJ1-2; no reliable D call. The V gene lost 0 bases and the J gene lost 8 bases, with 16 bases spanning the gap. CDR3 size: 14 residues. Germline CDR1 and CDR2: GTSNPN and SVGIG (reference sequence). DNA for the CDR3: TGTGCCTGGAGTGTATCTGGCAGTTACGGGGGCTACACCTTC. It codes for CAWSVSGSYGGYTF.

CDR3 bases: TGTGCCATCAGTAGGATGGCGACTAATGAAAAACTGTTTTTT. This gives the protein CAISRMATNEKLFF. J is TRBJ1-4 and V is TRBV10-3; no reliable D call. From germline, CDR1 is ENHRY and CDR2 SYGVKD. This CDR3 comprises 14 residues. Deletions cut 5 bases from V and 2 bases from J, with 9 bases between.

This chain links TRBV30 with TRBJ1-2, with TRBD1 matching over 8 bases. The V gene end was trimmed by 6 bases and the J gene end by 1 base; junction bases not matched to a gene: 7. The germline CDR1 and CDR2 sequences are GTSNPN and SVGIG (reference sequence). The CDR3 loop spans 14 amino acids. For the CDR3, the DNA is TGTGCCTGCCCCAGGACAGGGAATAACTATGGCTACACCTTC. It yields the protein CACPRTGNNYGYTF.

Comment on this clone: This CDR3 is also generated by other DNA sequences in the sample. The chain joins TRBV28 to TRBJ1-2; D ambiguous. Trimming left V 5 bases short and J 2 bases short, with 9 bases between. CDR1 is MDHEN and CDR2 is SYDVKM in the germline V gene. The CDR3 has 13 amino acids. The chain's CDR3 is CASSLGSNYGYTF. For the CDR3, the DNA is TGTGCCAGCAGTCTGGGGTCCAACTATGGCTACACCTTC.

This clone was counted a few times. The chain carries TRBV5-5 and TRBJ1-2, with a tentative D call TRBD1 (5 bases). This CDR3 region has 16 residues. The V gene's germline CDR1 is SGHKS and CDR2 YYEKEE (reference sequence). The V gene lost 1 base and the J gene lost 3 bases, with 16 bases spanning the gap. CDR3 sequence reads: CASSLLGPQGDYGYTF. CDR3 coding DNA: TGTGCCAGCAGCTTGTTGGGCCCCCAGGGAGACTATGGCTACACCTTC. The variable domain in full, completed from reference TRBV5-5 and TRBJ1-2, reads DAGVTQSPTHLIKTRGQQVTLRCSPISGHKSVSWYQQVLGQGPQFIFQYYEKEERGRGNFPDRFSARQFPNYSSELNVNALLLGDSALYLCASSLLGPQGDYGYTFGSGTRLTVV.

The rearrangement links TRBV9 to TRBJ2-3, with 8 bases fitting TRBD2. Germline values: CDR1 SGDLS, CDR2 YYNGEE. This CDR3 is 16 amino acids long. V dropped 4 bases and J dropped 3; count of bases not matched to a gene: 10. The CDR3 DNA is TGTGCCAGCAGCCTAGGGGCTAGCGGGTGGACAGATACGCAGTATTTT. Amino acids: CASSLGASGWTDTQYF. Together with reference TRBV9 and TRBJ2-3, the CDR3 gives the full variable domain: DSGVTQTPKHLITATGQRVTLRCSPRSGDLSVYWYQQSLDQGLQFLIQYYNGEERAKGNILERFSAQQFPDLHSELNLSSLELGDSALYFCASSLGASGWTDTQYFGPGTRLTVL.

CDR3 nucleotides: TGTGCCAGCAGTTTAGCGGGAGGGTACCAGTTCTTC. Its translation is CASSLAGGYQFF. V is TRBV28 and J is TRBJ2-1; 9 bases map to TRBD2. Germline CDR1 and CDR2: MDHEN and SYDVKM. The CDR3 loop spans 12 amino acids. Trimming removed 2 bases from V and 13 bases from J; junction bases left unmatched: 3. The full variable domain, completed using reference TRBV28 and TRBJ2-1, is DVKVTQSSRYLVKRTGEKVFLECVQDMDHENMFWYRQDPGLGLRLIYFSYDVKMKEKGDIPEGYSVSREKKERFSLILESASTNQTSMYLCASSLAGGYQFFGPGTRLTVL.

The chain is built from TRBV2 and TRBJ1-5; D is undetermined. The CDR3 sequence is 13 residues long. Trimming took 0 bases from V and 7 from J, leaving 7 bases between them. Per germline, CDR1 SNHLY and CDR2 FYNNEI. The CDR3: CASSEARGQPQHF. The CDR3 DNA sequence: TGTGCCAGCAGTGAAGCACGGGGACAGCCCCAGCATTTT.

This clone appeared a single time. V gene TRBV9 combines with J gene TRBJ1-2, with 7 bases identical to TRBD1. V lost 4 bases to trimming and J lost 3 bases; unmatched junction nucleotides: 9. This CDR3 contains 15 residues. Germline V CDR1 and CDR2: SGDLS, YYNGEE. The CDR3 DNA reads TGTGCCAGCAGCCGAGACGGGACAGCCGACTATGGCTACACCTTC. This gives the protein CASSRDGTADYGYTF.